The clone carrying this T cell receptor (beta chain) was found a few times. The length of the CDR3 is 11 residues. V was clipped by 10 bases and J by 6 bases, with 12 bases between them. Germline V gene sequence: CDR1 MNHEY, CDR2 SVGAGI. The data belong to a study of blood T cell repertoires in COVID-19. About the study: Samples representing acute and convalescent COVID-19 were sourced from the United States, Italy and Spain. PBMCs, B-cell-depleted T cells, or T cells were the source of the cDNA or gDNA that made up the material.

Original methodology: Amplification from reference gene primers served as the basis for estimated nucleated cell counts. Libraries were prepared by immunoSEQ multiplex PCR; TCRdb keeps only in-frame clonotypes and omits some of them. V, J and clone size reflect that table, while D and trimming were determined from the DNA. The table shows 90,000 to 120,000 clones, with roughly 72% occurring only once. Sequenced material: peripheral blood. The receptor was isolated from a man aged 80 or over with acute or convalescent COVID-19. The chain recombines TRBV6-5 with TRBJ1-1, with D unresolved. The CDR3 loop reads CATTFSAEAFF. The CDR3 coding sequence is TGTGCCACCACCTTTTCGGCTGAAGCTTTCTTT.